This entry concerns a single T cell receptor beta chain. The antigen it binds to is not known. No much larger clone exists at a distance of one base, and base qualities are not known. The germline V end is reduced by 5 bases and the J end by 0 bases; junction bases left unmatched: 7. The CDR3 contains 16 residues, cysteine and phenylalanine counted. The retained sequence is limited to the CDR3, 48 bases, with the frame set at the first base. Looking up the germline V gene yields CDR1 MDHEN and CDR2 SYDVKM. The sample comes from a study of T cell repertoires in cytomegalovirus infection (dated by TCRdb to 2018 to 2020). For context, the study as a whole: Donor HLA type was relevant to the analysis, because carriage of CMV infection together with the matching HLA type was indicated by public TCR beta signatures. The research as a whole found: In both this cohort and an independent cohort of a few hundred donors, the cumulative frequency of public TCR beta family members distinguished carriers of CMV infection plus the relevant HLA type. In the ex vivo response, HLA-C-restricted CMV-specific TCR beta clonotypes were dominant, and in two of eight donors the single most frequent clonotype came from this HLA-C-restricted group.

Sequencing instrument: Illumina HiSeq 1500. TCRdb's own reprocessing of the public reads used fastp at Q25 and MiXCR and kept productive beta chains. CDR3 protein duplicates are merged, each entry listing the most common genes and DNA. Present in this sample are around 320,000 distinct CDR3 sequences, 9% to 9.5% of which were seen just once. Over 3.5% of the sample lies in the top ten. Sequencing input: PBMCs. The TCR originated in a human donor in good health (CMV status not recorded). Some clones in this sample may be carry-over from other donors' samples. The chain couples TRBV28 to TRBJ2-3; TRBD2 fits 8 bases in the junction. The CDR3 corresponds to CASSPTSGPSTDTQYF. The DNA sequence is TGTGCCAGCAGTCCCACTAGCGGACCAAGCACAGATACGCAGTATTTT. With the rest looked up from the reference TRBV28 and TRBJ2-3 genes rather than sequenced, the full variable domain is DVKVTQSSRYLVKRTGEKVFLECVQDMDHENMFWYRQDPGLGLRLIYFSYDVKMKEKGDIPEGYSVSREKKERFSLILESASTNQTSMYLCASSPTSGPSTDTQYFGPGTRLTVL.